A single sample is the source of the 24 T cell receptor beta chains below, sequenced in a study of shared clonotypes between healthy human individuals. Terminally differentiated effector memory CD45RA+ cells were excluded from the naive CD8 cells, which were CD45RO-negative and positively selected for CCR7. This table comes from immunoSEQ multiplex PCR, and its TCRdb copy is limited to in-frame clones, with some not included. Of millions of clones listed, about 94% were seen once; the top ten hold 1% to 1.3%. Input material: naive CD8+ T cells sorted from blood. These receptors came from a man aged 18 to 29 in good health.

With respect to this clone: Other nucleotide sequences in the sample specify the same CDR3. This chain connects TRBV7-9 to TRBJ1-1, with D uncertain. The length of the CDR3 is 14 residues. CDR1 and CDR2 (germline): SEHNR, FQNEAQ (reference sequence). V was clipped by 5 bases and J by 4 bases, with 14 bases between them. CDR3 residues: CASSPVLGSTEAFF. CDR3 in DNA: TGTGCCAGCAGCCCAGTACTGGGGTCCACTGAAGCTTTCTTT.

This chain uses TRBV7-2 with TRBJ2-5, with D unclear. V was cut by 1 base and J by 4 bases, with 13 bases left in between. The CDR3 runs to 15 residues. The germline V gene encodes CDR1 SGHTA and CDR2 FQGNSA. The CDR3 DNA sequence: TGTGCCAGCAGCTTAGGTGGGTGGGTCGGAGAGACCCAGTACTTC. Translated: CASSLGGWVGETQYF.

The chain employs TRBV28 and TRBJ1-1, with a weak D call TRBD1 (5 bases). Germline V gene sequence: CDR1 MDHEN, CDR2 SYDVKM. CDR3 length: 13 amino acids. V lost 2 bases to trimming and J lost 5 bases, with 9 bases between them. CDR3 in DNA: TGTGCCAGCAGTTTACAGGGATGGACTGAAGCTTTCTTT. Translation gives CASSLQGWTEAFF.

The chain links TRBV18 to TRBJ2-7; no clear D. The CDR3 totals 17 residues. The germline gives CDR1 KGHSH, CDR2 LQKENI. The ends were cut back, 4 bases at V and 1 base at J, with 20 bases in the middle. In nucleotides, the CDR3 is TGTGCCAGCTCACAACCACAGCCGACCCAGACTTCCTACGAGCAGTACTTC. This codes for CASSQPQPTQTSYEQYF. The full variable domain, rest sourced from reference TRBV18 and TRBJ2-7, is NAGVMQNPRHLVRRRGQEARLRCSPMKGHSHVYWYRQLPEEGLKFMVYLQKENIIDESGMPKERFSAEFPKEGPSILRIQQVVRGDSAAYFCASSQPQPTQTSYEQYFGPGTRLTVT.

The rearrangement links TRBV9 to TRBJ1-2, with unresolved D. Germline CDR1 SGDLS, CDR2 YYNGEE. The CDR3 length is 16 residues. The V end was cut by 1 base, the J end by 0 bases, with 13 bases between. The CDR3 here is CASSVFPGKTNYGYTF. The CDR3 DNA reads TGTGCCAGCAGCGTATTCCCGGGTAAAACTAACTATGGCTACACCTTC.

This chain connects TRBV25-1 to TRBJ2-7; TRBD2 matches at 9 bases. The CDR3 runs to 15 residues. V shed 2 bases, J shed 7 bases, and the junction held 9 bases outside the gene matches. Germline CDR1 and CDR2: MGHDK and SYGVNS. CDR3 nucleotides: TGTGCCAGCAGTGAAGTCCTAGCGGGGACTGGTGAGCAGTACTTC. Translated: CASSEVLAGTGEQYF.

This chain connects TRBV27 to TRBJ1-2; D not resolved. V gave up 0 bases and J gave up 4 bases, with 18 bases separating them. Germline V CDR1 and CDR2: MNHEY, SMNVEV (reference sequence). The CDR3 spans 17 residues. The CDR3 coding sequence is TGTGCCAGCAGTTTATCTCCAGGCACGCTCAACCCCTATGGCTACACCTTC. It translates to CASSLSPGTLNPYGYTF.

V gene TRBV2 combines with J gene TRBJ2-7, with no clear D. V lost 0 bases to trimming and J lost 6 bases, with 15 bases between them. Per germline, CDR1 SNHLY and CDR2 FYNNEI. The CDR3 has 15 amino acids. The CDR3 sequence is CASSEAGQWLVEQYF. The DNA for the CDR3 is TGTGCCAGCAGTGAAGCTGGGCAGTGGCTTGTCGAGCAGTACTTC.

Only a few counts were recorded for this clone. The chain couples TRBV6-5 to TRBJ2-2; 7 positions agree with TRBD2. The CDR3 runs 14 residues. Trimming removed 1 base from V and 6 bases from J; junction bases left unmatched: 2. Germline CDR1 is MNHEY and CDR2 is SVGAGI. The CDR3 is CASSYFLAAGELFF. CDR3 DNA sequence: TGTGCCAGCAGTTACTTTCTAGCGGCCGGGGAGCTGTTTTTT.

The chain joins TRBV4-1 to TRBJ1-4; D gene uncertain. The ends were cut back, 5 bases at V and 5 bases at J, with 9 bases in the middle. The germline V gene encodes CDR1 MGHRA and CDR2 YSYEKL. This CDR3 has 13 amino acids. CDR3 amino acids: CASSSRTNEKLFF. In DNA form, the CDR3 reads TGCGCCAGCAGCTCTCGCACAAATGAAAAACTGTTTTTT.

This chain connects TRBV6-1 to TRBJ2-1; possibly TRBD2 for D (7 bases). This CDR3 is built from 16 residues. In germline, CDR1 is MNHNS, CDR2 SASEGT. V was trimmed by 4 bases and J by 4 bases, leaving 17 bases between them. The chain's CDR3 is CASSVEGGVLYNEQFF. As DNA, the CDR3 is TGTGCCAGCAGTGTAGAAGGGGGGGTCCTGTACAATGAGCAGTTCTTC.

The chain recombines TRBV27 with TRBJ1-1, with D tentatively TRBD1 (6 bases). Per the germline V gene, CDR1 is MNHEY and CDR2 is SMNVEV (reference sequence). This CDR3 region has 14 residues. Trimming left V 5 bases short and J 4 bases short, with 14 bases between. The CDR3 sequence is CASSKQGKGTEAFF. DNA of the CDR3: TGTGCCAGCAGTAAACAGGGTAAGGGCACTGAAGCTTTCTTT.

This chain joins TRBV21-1 and TRBJ2-2; the D call of TRBD1 is as the table states it, not checked on the DNA. TRBV21-1 is shown as a pseudogene. This CDR3 region has 16 residues. Here the CDR3 reads CASSPGPDRDPGELFF. DNA of the CDR3: TGTGCCAGCAGTCCCGGTCCGGACAGGGATCCCGGGGAGCTGTTTTTT.

This clone has a single count. The rearrangement joins TRBV4-1 to TRBJ2-4; D might be TRBD2 (5 bases). This CDR3 comprises 15 residues. Trimming shortened V by 0 bases and J by 7 bases, and 13 bases separated the two germline ends. Germline loops: CDR1 MGHRA, CDR2 YSYEKL. The CDR3 nucleotides read TGCGCCAGCAGCCAAGACCCCGGATCGGGGAACATTCAGTACTTC. Translated: CASSQDPGSGNIQYF.

CDR3 coding DNA: TGTGCCAGCACCCAGGTCGAGGGAGGGTACGAAAAACTGTTTTTT. Its protein product is CASTQVEGGYEKLFF. The gene calls are TRBV28 and TRBJ1-4; D is uncertain. The CDR3 sequence is 15 residues long. Trimming stripped 7 bases from V and 8 bases from J, with 20 bases between. CDR1 and CDR2 from the germline V gene are MDHEN and SYDVKM.

The chain uses TRBV19 and TRBJ1-5; 7 bases map to TRBD1. V trimming: 4 bases; J trimming: 7 bases; junction bases outside the gene matches: 1. CDR1 is LNHDA, CDR2 SQIVND, per germline (reference sequence). This CDR3 has 12 amino acids. CDR3 in amino acids: CASSTGGQPQHF. The CDR3 coding sequence is TGTGCCAGTAGTACAGGGGGACAGCCCCAGCATTTT.

Here the CDR3 DNA reads TGTGCCAGCAGTCCAACAGGGGTAGGGACACCCCTCCACTTT. Translating gives CASSPTGVGTPLHF. The chain recombines TRBV28 with TRBJ1-6; 7 bases are a match to TRBD1. The CDR3 consists of 14 residues. Trimming took 5 bases from V and 11 from J; bases not matched to a gene: 9. CDR1 MDHEN and CDR2 SYDVKM come from the germline V gene.

The rearrangement links TRBV29-1 to TRBJ2-5; no firm D call. CDR3 size: 11 residues. Germline CDR1 SQVTM, CDR2 ANQGSEA. Trimming cost V 7 bases and J 4 bases, with 10 bases left between them. CDR3 in amino acids: CSGILGETQYF. As DNA, the CDR3 is TGCAGCGGGATACTGGGAGAGACCCAGTACTTC. The entire variable domain, with the rest obtained from reference TRBV29-1 and TRBJ2-5, is as follows: SAVISQKPSRDICQRGTSLTIQCQVDSQVTMMFWYRQQPGQSLTLIATANQGSEATYESGFVIDKFPISRPNLTFSTLTVSNMSPEDSSIYLCSGILGETQYFGPGTRLLVL.

V is TRBV28 and J is TRBJ1-5; 8 bases match TRBD1. Germline trimming cut 4 bases from V and 7 bases from J; bases unmatched to any gene: 6. CDR3 length: 14 amino acids. From germline, CDR1 is MDHEN and CDR2 SYDVKM. CDR3 protein: CASSYTGGPQPQHF. DNA of the CDR3: TGTGCCAGCAGTTACACAGGGGGACCACAGCCCCAGCATTTT.

On this clone itself: Other DNA sequences in this specimen translate into the identical CDR3. The chain recombines TRBV10-1 with TRBJ2-1; no definite D call. The CDR3 has 12 residues. Trimming pared 3 bases from V and 9 bases from J, leaving 9 bases between. Per the germline V gene, CDR1 is WNHNN and CDR2 is SYGVQD (reference sequence). DNA for the CDR3: TGCGCCAGCAGTGACCCTGGCGGTGAGCAGTTCTTC. It translates to CASSDPGGEQFF.

The rearrangement links TRBV7-9 to TRBJ2-7; D is perhaps TRBD1 or TRBD2 (5 bases each). The CDR3 consists of 16 residues. Trimming took 5 bases from V and 2 from J, leaving 19 bases between them. Germline V gene sequence: CDR1 SEHNR, CDR2 FQNEAQ (reference sequence). Written as DNA, the CDR3 is TGTGCCAGCAGCGCATGGGACCTCAAGCTCACCTACGAGCAGTACTTC. This sequence encodes CASSAWDLKLTYEQYF.

The gene calls are TRBV5-4 and TRBJ2-7; 12 positions agree with TRBD2. V shed 2 bases, J shed 5 bases, and the junction held 2 bases outside the gene matches. CDR1 and CDR2 (germline): SGHNT, YYREEE (reference sequence). There are 14 residues in the CDR3. CDR3 nucleotides: TGTGCCAGCAGCTTCCTAGCGGGGGGGAACGAGCAGTACTTC. Translated, it gives CASSFLAGGNEQYF.

This chain connects TRBV27 to TRBJ1-5; D is undetermined. Per the germline V gene, CDR1 is MNHEY and CDR2 is SMNVEV (reference sequence). V was pared by 5 bases and J by 9 bases, with 11 bases between. The CDR3 is 12 residues long. The CDR3 loop reads CASSATAGPQHF. CDR3 nucleotides: TGTGCCAGCAGTGCAACAGCGGGGCCCCAGCATTTT.

This clone was observed a single time. The chain has TRBV27 and TRBJ1-4, with 7 bases matching TRBD1. The germline CDR1 and CDR2 sequences are MNHEY and SMNVEV (reference sequence). The CDR3 length is 15 residues. Unmatched junction bases numbered 8, after V lost 5 bases and J lost 5 bases. CDR3 bases: TGTGCCAGCAGTCCCTTGGGACAGCAAAATGAAAAACTGTTTTTT. This sequence encodes CASSPLGQQNEKLFF.